The TCR beta chain under discussion was sequenced for a study of vaccination and CD4 T cells after COVID-19. Study overall: Sampling that followed vaccination took place a median about 71 days after dose two, within a range of 14 to 241.

As for this clonotype: Its antigen is undetermined.

The Oncomine TCR Beta short-read assay generated sequence data from the DNA of cultured CD4+ T cells. One entry per CDR3 protein results from TCRdb running MiXCR on the PCR reads. Among 6,500 to 10,000 distinct CDR3 sequences, about 43% were seen once, and the ten largest hold 15% to 20%. The treatment denotes: approximately nine-day PBMC culture with coronavirus spike peptide pools or control peptides (ViraFEST assay). One should note that the unexposed donor's CD4+ T cells were collected before the COVID-19 pandemic (2011-2018). Days 3 and 7 saw half the medium swapped for fresh IL-2 medium. Sequenced material: CD4+ T cells from blood, cultured in vitro. This TCR was recovered from a human donor in good health.

The CDR3, as DNA: TGTGCCAGCGCAATACCCGGGACAGGGGTTTATGGCTACACCTTC. This codes for CASAIPGTGVYGYTF. The chain combines TRBV18 with TRBJ1-2, with 10 bases that match TRBD1. J was trimmed by 5 bases and V by 8 bases; bases with no gene match: 11. The CDR3 runs 15 residues. Germline V gives CDR1 KGHSH, CDR2 LQKENI.